These T cell receptor beta chains were read from a single sample in a study of blood T cell repertoires in COVID-19. Using immunoSEQ multiplex PCR, the repertoire was profiled, and TCRdb retains in-frame clones only, with some absent. The sample holds approximately 220,000 clones, around 85% seen once. The sequencing input was peripheral blood. These receptor sequences come from a woman aged 50 to 60 with acute or convalescent COVID-19. Each CDR3 is given with its conserved first and last residue. D genes are given only for firm matches. Clone size is not always given. Where it is, it says once, few, many or a class for expanded clones.

>TRBJ1-2|TRBD1|once|TRBV29-1
CSVEKTGGPYGYTF
TGCAGCGTGGAAAAGACAGGGGGGCCCTATGGCTACACCTTC
>TRBJ2-3|TRBD2|.|TRBV9
CASSSRTSGGGPLSDTQYF
TGTGCCAGCAGCTCCCGGACTAGCGGGGGTGGTCCTCTCTCGGATACGCAGTATTTT
>TRBJ2-1|TRBD2|once|TRBV3-1/TRBV3-2
CASSRGTSPLWFF
TGTGCCAGCAGCCGAGGGACTAGCCCGCTCTGGTTCTTC
>TRBJ2-7|.|few|TRBV7-8
CASSLGRPSSYEQYF
TGTGCCAGCAGCTTAGGCAGGCCATCCTCCTACGAGCAGTACTTC
>TRBJ2-5|.|.|TRBV7-8
CATGVSVQETQYF
TGTGCCACCGGGGTGTCGGTCCAAGAGACCCAGTACTTC
>TRBJ2-7|.|.|TRBV20-1
CSVSRNYEQYF
TGCAGTGTAAGCCGTAACTACGAGCAGTACTTC
>TRBJ2-4|.|.|TRBV9
CASSPLLTGNIQYF
TGTGCCAGCAGCCCCCTTCTAACGGGAAACATTCAGTACTTC
>TRBJ2-1|TRBD1|once|TRBV19
CASSIIGGTYNEQFF
TGTGCCAGTAGTATCATAGGGGGCACCTACAATGAGCAGTTCTTC
>TRBJ2-3|TRBD2|.|TRBV5-5
CASSLAGGTLRDTQYF
TGTGCCAGCAGCTTGGCGGGGGGGACCCTCAGAGATACGCAGTATTTT
>TRBJ2-2|.|.|TRBV9
CASGGQSTGELFF
TGTGCCAGCGGGGGCCAAAGCACCGGGGAGCTGTTTTTT
>TRBJ2-5|.|.|TRBV6-5
CASRSPGHLETQYF
TGTGCCAGCAGATCTCCGGGACACTTAGAGACCCAGTACTTC
>TRBJ1-1|.|few|TRBV7-3
CASSEQNTEAFF
TGTGCCAGCTCCGAACAGAACACTGAAGCTTTCTTT
>TRBJ1-5|.|.|TRBV4-1
CASSPGQRENQPQHF
TGCGCCAGCAGCCCTGGCCAGAGGGAAAATCAGCCCCAGCATTTT
>TRBJ2-2|.|.|TRBV21-1
CASGSGHFFVPGELFF
TGTGCCAGCGGATCCGGACATTTTTTCGTTCCCGGGGAGCTGTTTTTT
>TRBJ2-3|TRBD2|.|TRBV7-9
CASSSGLAGLVTQYF
TGTGCCAGCAGCTCGGGACTAGCGGGACTAGTTACGCAGTATTTT
>TRBJ2-2|TRBD1|.|TRBV30
CAWRPGQASGELFF
TGTGCCTGGAGGCCGGGACAGGCCTCCGGGGAGCTGTTTTTT
>TRBJ1-2|.|.|TRBV5-1
CASSFTRYGYTF
TGCGCCAGCAGCTTTACGCGATATGGCTACACCTTC
>TRBJ1-2|.|.|TRBV5-1
CASSFGLSYGYTF
TGCGCCAGCAGCTTCGGTCTGTCCTATGGCTACACCTTC
>TRBJ2-5|TRBD2|.|TRBV5-1
CASSWRGAQETQYF
TGCGCCAGCAGCTGGCGGGGGGCCCAAGAGACCCAGTACTTC
>TRBJ2-7|TRBD2|.|TRBV7-7
CASSPGLAGGYEQYF
TGTGCCAGCAGCCCGGGACTAGCGGGTGGATACGAGCAGTACTTC
>TRBJ1-2|.|.|TRBV6-4
CASSDSSSGADYGYTF
TGTGCCAGCAGTGACTCGAGCTCAGGGGCCGACTATGGCTACACCTTC
>TRBJ1-5|.|.|TRBV11-2
CASSLEAGDQPQHF
TGTGCCAGCAGCTTAGAGGCAGGGGATCAGCCCCAGCATTTT
>TRBJ2-5|.|.|TRBV5-1
CASSLASIQETQYF
TGCGCCAGCAGCTTGGCGTCTATTCAAGAGACCCAGTACTTC
>TRBJ2-7|.|.|TRBV6-5
CASSYSGQGTYEQYF
TGTGCCAGCAGTTACTCCGGTCAGGGAACCTACGAGCAGTACTTC
>TRBJ2-5|TRBD1|.|TRBV4-3
CASSHTGDRETQYF
TGCGCCAGCAGCCACACAGGGGATAGGGAGACCCAGTACTTC
>TRBJ2-3|TRBD2|few|TRBV14
CASSPGLAGGRADTQYF
TGTGCCAGCAGCCCGGGACTAGCGGGAGGGCGTGCAGATACGCAGTATTTT
>TRBJ1-2|TRBD1|.|TRBV7-8
CASSKDRLANYGYTF
TGTGCCAGCAGCAAGGACAGGCTAGCTAACTATGGCTACACCTTC
>TRBJ2-7|TRBD1|.|TRBV6-2/TRBV6-3
CASSYGTGGNSYEQYF
TGTGCCAGCAGTTACGGGACAGGGGGAAACTCGTACGAGCAGTACTTC
>TRBJ2-3|.|.|TRBV7-2
CASSRGAVGTDTQYF
TGTGCCAGCAGCCGGGGAGCGGTAGGCACAGATACGCAGTATTTT
>TRBJ1-2|.|few|TRBV19
CASRWAGRNYGYTF
TGTGCCAGTAGATGGGCAGGGAGGAACTATGGCTACACCTTC
>TRBJ2-1|TRBD2|.|TRBV6-2/TRBV6-3
CASSTGLAAAYNEQFF
TGTGCCAGCAGTACAGGACTAGCGGCTGCCTACAATGAGCAGTTCTTC
>TRBJ2-1|TRBD2|.|TRBV18
CASSPPAGGTYNEQFF
TGTGCCAGCTCACCACCGGCGGGAGGTACCTACAATGAGCAGTTCTTC
>TRBJ2-7|TRBD1|.|TRBV18
CASSRTGGYEQYF
TGTGCCAGCTCACGGACAGGGGGCTACGAGCAGTACTTC
>TRBJ2-1|TRBD2|.|TRBV10-3
CATREGTYNEQFF
TGTGCCACACGGGAGGGAACCTACAATGAGCAGTTCTTC
>TRBJ1-3|.|once|TRBV13
CASSLGGSSGNTIYF
TGTGCCAGCAGCTTAGGGGGGAGCTCTGGAAACACCATATATTTT
>TRBJ2-1|.|once|TRBV4-1
CASSQVSNSYNEQFF
TGCGCCAGCAGCCAAGTGTCAAACTCCTACAATGAGCAGTTCTTC
>TRBJ1-5|.|.|TRBV12-5
CASGLRQAYSNQPQHF
TGTGCTAGTGGTTTGAGACAGGCGTATAGCAATCAGCCCCAGCATTTT
>TRBJ1-2|TRBD1|once|TRBV5-1
CASSLATGAPGGYTF
TGCGCCAGCAGCTTGGCGACAGGGGCGCCGGGGGGCTACACCTTC
>TRBJ2-5|TRBD1|.|TRBV15
CATSSTTGHETQYF
TGTGCCACCAGCAGCACGACAGGGCACGAGACCCAGTACTTC
>TRBJ2-5|.|.|TRBV5-1
CASSPGARETQYF
TGCGCCAGCAGCCCGGGAGCGCGGGAGACCCAGTACTTC
>TRBJ2-3|TRBD1|.|TRBV6-5
CASIRTGGVDTQYF
TGTGCCAGCATTAGGACAGGGGGAGTGGATACGCAGTATTTT
>TRBJ1-2|TRBD1|.|TRBV10-3
CAISGGQANFGYTF
TGTGCCATCAGTGGTGGACAGGCTAATTTTGGCTACACCTTC
>TRBJ2-7|.|.|TRBV4-1
CASSHLLASYEQYF
TGCGCCAGCAGCCACCTCCTGGCATCCTACGAGCAGTACTTC
>TRBJ1-6|.|.|TRBV6-5
CASSYSYSQTGSPLHF
TGTGCCAGCAGTTACTCGTACAGTCAAACGGGATCACCCCTCCACTTT
>TRBJ2-7|.|.|TRBV10-3
CAIPAGDTYEQYF
TGTGCCATCCCGGCAGGCGATACCTACGAGCAGTACTTC
>TRBJ2-1|TRBD1|.|TRBV18
CASLTVPGGSYNEQFF
TGTGCCAGCTTAACGGTGCCAGGGGGTTCCTACAATGAGCAGTTCTTC